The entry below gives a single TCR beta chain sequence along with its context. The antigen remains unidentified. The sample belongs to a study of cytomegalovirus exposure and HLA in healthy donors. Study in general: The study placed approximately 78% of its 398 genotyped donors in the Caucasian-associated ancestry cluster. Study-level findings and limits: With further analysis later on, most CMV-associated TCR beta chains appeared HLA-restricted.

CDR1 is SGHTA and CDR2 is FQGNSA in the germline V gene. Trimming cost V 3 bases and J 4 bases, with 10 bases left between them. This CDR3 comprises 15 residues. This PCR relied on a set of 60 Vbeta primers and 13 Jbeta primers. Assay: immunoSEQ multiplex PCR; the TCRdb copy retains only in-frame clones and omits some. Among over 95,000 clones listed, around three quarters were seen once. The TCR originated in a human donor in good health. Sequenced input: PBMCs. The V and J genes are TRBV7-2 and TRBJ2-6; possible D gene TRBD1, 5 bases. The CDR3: CASSLAGNGANVLTF. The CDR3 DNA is TGTGCCAGCAGCTTGGCAGGGAACGGGGCCAACGTCCTGACTTTC.